These 9 T cell receptor beta chains originate from one sample sequenced in a study of response to subunit inactivated influenza vaccine. TCRdb redid the calling of the RT-PCR reads with MiXCR, one entry per CDR3 protein. The repertoire holds over 750,000 distinct CDR3 sequences, with 20% to 25% as singletons. The specimen comprised PBMCs from blood, sampled about 5 days after vaccination. These receptors all come from a man aged 50-60 years who received an inactivated influenza vaccine.

This clonotype was seen many times. An end of the junction does not agree with germline; a read error may underlie this. The gene calls are TRBV12-3 or TRBV12-4 and TRBJ2-3; the D is unclear. This CDR3 contains 13 residues. The CDR3 DNA reads TGTGCCAGCAGCTTAGGGCCTGGAGATACGCAGTATTTT. This encodes CASSLGPGDTQYF.

This chain uses TRBV12-3 or TRBV12-4 with TRBJ2-3; 10 bases match TRBD2. This CDR3 has 15 amino acids. Trimming took 8 bases from V and 8 from J; bases not matched to a gene: 13. The CDR3 DNA reads TGTGCCAGCCGTCCGTTGAGCGGGAGGGCCGGTACGCAGTATTTT. This translates into CASRPLSGRAGTQYF.

This clonotype showed up many times. The chain joins TRBV5-1 to TRBJ2-5, with 7 bases identical to TRBD1. Germline V lookup: CDR1 SGHRS, CDR2 YFSETQ. This CDR3 is 15 amino acids long. Germline trimming cut 1 base from V and 2 bases from J; bases unmatched to any gene: 5. CDR3: CASSLQPGQQETQYF. CDR3 sequence (DNA): TGCGCCAGCAGCTTGCAACCGGGACAGCAAGAGACCCAGTACTTC.

This clonotype was observed a few times. This chain connects TRBV6-5 to TRBJ2-6; D unclear. V lost 3 bases and J 1 base, leaving 4 bases between the germline ends. Germline V gives CDR1 MNHEY, CDR2 SVGAGI. The CDR3 covers 14 residues. In DNA form, the CDR3 reads TGTGCCAGCAGTTATCAATCTGGGGCCAACGTCCTGACTTTC. Its protein product is CASSYQSGANVLTF.

The sample holds a few counts of this clonotype. J is TRBJ2-1 and V is TRBV2; maybe TRBD1 (5 bases). Trimming took off 2 bases at V and 3 bases at J, with 11 bases between the two ends. The CDR3 runs 15 residues. Looked up from germline, CDR1 is SNHLY and CDR2 is FYNNEI. CDR3 residues: CASSESRGYYNEQFF. In nucleotides, the CDR3 is TGTGCCAGCAGTGAAAGTAGGGGATACTACAATGAGCAGTTCTTC.

This chain joins TRBV2 and TRBJ2-7; no definite D call. This CDR3 has 12 amino acids. V was trimmed by 3 bases and J by 4 bases, leaving 7 bases between them. Looked up from germline, CDR1 is SNHLY and CDR2 is FYNNEI. The CDR3 reads CASSEWGYEQYF. The CDR3, as DNA: TGTGCCAGCAGTGAGTGGGGTTACGAGCAGTACTTC.

This chain joins TRBV12-3 or TRBV12-4 and TRBJ1-1; D is possibly TRBD1 (6 bases). V was cut by 6 bases and J by 6 bases, with 14 bases left in between. This CDR3 has 13 residues. CDR3 in amino acids: CASRTTGFAEAFF. DNA of the CDR3: TGTGCCAGCAGAACTACAGGGTTCGCTGAAGCTTTCTTT.

There are a few counts of this clonotype. The V call is TRBV10-3, the J call TRBJ2-5; no clear D gene. CDR1 and CDR2 from the germline V gene are ENHRY and SYGVKD. Trimming removed 4 bases at V and 0 bases at J, with 6 bases between. The CDR3 runs to 13 residues. The CDR3 sequence is CAISGQNQETQYF. The CDR3 region has the DNA TGTGCCATCAGTGGGCAGAACCAAGAGACCCAGTACTTC.

The chain joins TRBV5-1 to TRBJ2-1; the match to TRBD2 covers 8 bases. The germline CDR1 and CDR2 sequences are SGHRS and YFSETQ. Losses at the gene ends were 4 bases for V and 4 bases for J; bases not matched to a gene: 7. This CDR3 comprises 15 residues. CDR3 nucleotide sequence: TGCGCCAGCAGCGCCAGCGGGGGAGAATACAATGAGCAGTTCTTC. Protein: CASSASGGEYNEQFF.